The 8 T cell receptor beta chains presented below share a single source sample, sequenced in a study of blood T cell repertoires in COVID-19. Measured with immunoSEQ multiplex PCR; TCRdb has only the in-frame clones, and not every one. The top ten clones hold about 5% of a sample with 300,000 to 350,000 clones, roughly 88% of them seen once. The specimen was PBMCs or T cells enriched from blood (not recorded which). The receptors here all came from a man aged 25-45 years who had recovered from COVID-19.

This sequence joins TRBV4-2 and TRBJ2-2; 11 nucleotides agree with TRBD1. V shed 4 bases, J shed 4 bases, and the junction held 5 bases outside the gene matches. The CDR3 is 16 amino acids. Germline V gene lookup returns CDR1 LGHNA and CDR2 YNFKEQ. CDR3 nucleotide sequence: TGTGCCAGCAGCCGAGGACAGGGGGCGGTCACCGGGGAGCTGTTTTTT. It codes for CASSRGQGAVTGELFF.

This clone was seen only once. This chain connects TRBV2 to TRBJ1-6, with TRBD1 matching 8 bases. Losses at the gene ends were 2 bases for V and 2 bases for J; bases not matched to a gene: 5. CDR1 and CDR2 (germline): SNHLY, FYNNEI. This CDR3 spans 17 amino acids. CDR3 in DNA: TGTGCCAGCAGTGAAAGACAGGGGATTACCTATAATTCACCCCTCCACTTT. This translates into CASSERQGITYNSPLHF.

This chain joins TRBV11-1 and TRBJ1-1, with D unresolved. Germline CDR1 and CDR2: SGHAT and FQDESV (reference sequence). The CDR3 is 15 residues long. Trimming took off 3 bases at V and 1 base at J, with 12 bases between the two ends. Written as DNA, the CDR3 is TGTGCCAGCAGCTTGGGAATACGGGGGAACACTGAAGCTTTCTTT. Protein product: CASSLGIRGNTEAFF.

This clone came up a few times. The chain uses TRBV5-4 and TRBJ2-2; 7 bases match TRBD1. This CDR3 has 15 residues. The trim removed 5 bases at V and 5 bases at J, leaving 9 bases unmatched. In germline, CDR1 is SGHNT, CDR2 YYREEE (reference sequence). CDR3 sequence: CASSPTGSWTGELFF. CDR3 sequence (DNA): TGTGCCAGCAGTCCGACAGGGAGTTGGACCGGGGAGCTGTTTTTT.

The chain combines TRBV12-3 or TRBV12-4 with TRBJ2-5; D remains unclear. Trimming took off 3 bases at V and 3 bases at J, with 8 bases between the two ends. This CDR3 has 13 amino acids. The CDR3 DNA reads TGTGCCAGCAGTTTTACTCCCAAAGAGACCCAGTACTTC. It encodes CASSFTPKETQYF.

J is TRBJ2-3 and V is TRBV11-3, with D possibly TRBD2 on 6 matching bases. V was pared by 4 bases and J by 2 bases, with 13 bases between. The CDR3 totals 15 residues. Germline values: CDR1 SGHNT, CDR2 YENEEA. The chain's CDR3 is CASSSGRIDTDTQYF. CDR3 DNA sequence: TGTGCCAGCAGCTCAGGGAGGATCGACACAGATACGCAGTATTTT.

The J gene is TRBJ1-5, the V gene TRBV19, with TRBD1 as a possible D gene (5 bases). CDR1 LNHDA and CDR2 SQIVND come from the germline V gene (reference sequence). Trimming took 6 bases from V and 6 from J, leaving 15 bases between them. The CDR3 runs to 14 residues. The CDR3 region has the DNA TGTGCCAGTAGCCGGGGGGTTGGTTCTCAGCCCCAGCATTTT. Amino acid sequence: CASSRGVGSQPQHF.

The rearrangement links TRBV3-1 (or the pseudogene TRBV3-2) to TRBJ1-4; 7 positions agree with TRBD1. CDR3 size: 15 residues. V trimming: 3 bases; J trimming: 5 bases; junction bases outside the gene matches: 6. Germline CDR1 is LGHDT and CDR2 is YNNKEL (reference sequence). The CDR3 DNA reads as TGTGCCAGCAGCCAGGGGGACAGCGAAAATGAAAAACTGTTTTTT. Its protein is CASSQGDSENEKLFF.